The entry that follows covers one T cell receptor (beta chain) sequence. This clone was observed a handful of times. Its antigen is currently not known. Nothing much larger sits one base from this clone, and base qualities are not available. Using the deep immunoSEQ assay, TCR CDR3 regions were amplified from genomic DNA by multiplex PCR. Extracted genomic DNA from each cell subset was spread evenly across all wells of several immunoSEQ 96-well plates, with each plate serving as a replicate. For sorted subsets, approximately 210 ng genomic DNA, equal to 30,000 or so T cell genomes, was loaded into each replicate PCR. Purified libraries were quantified with a Qubit 3.0 fluorometer, sized on a Bioanalyzer 2100, and re-quantified with the KAPA Library Quantification kit. A separate single-read 150-cycle Illumina NextSeq 550 flow cell was used to sequence each immunoSEQ 96-well plate. The published analysis was carried out like this. Because the immunoSEQ output held only junctional sequences and lacked quality scores, the filtering could not match the filtering applied to full-length reads. Sequences were annotated with PyIR, a Python wrapper for IgBLAST v1.9, and V/J genes and CDR3 were assigned using IMGT germline references. Reads were removed for weak V/J assignments (E-value above 1e-6), missing CDR3, stop codons, out-of-frame junctions, or ambiguous translated residues. V3J clonotypes were defined by identical inferred V gene, J gene, and CDR3 amino acid sequence. Percentage overlap between repertoires was calculated by dividing the number of shared unique clonotypes by the size of the smaller repertoire. Repertoire richness was assessed with RTK rarefaction, the Chao1 estimator, and Recon v2.1 estimates of unobserved clonotypes. Generation probabilities for all TCRbeta clonotypes obtained by the gDNA method from several donors were computed using OLGA. TCRdb took this table from immuneACCESS and kept in-frame rearrangements with V and J called. Such tables lack part of the clones; where checked against another copy, unresolved V genes explain under half of the gap, and the rest is unexplained. That table supplies the V and J calls and clone size; D and trimming were determined from the DNA. In all, the sample holds about 2.1 million clones, and around 93% of those were seen once. The top ten clones comprise about 1.7% of the sample.

The entry originates in a study of shared clonotypes between healthy human individuals (dated by TCRdb to the early 2020s). Describing the broader study: The cohort comprised two women and a few men aged 18 to 49 years. To increase sequencing depth and limit assay-specific biases, different laboratories used diverse techniques to prepare libraries and sequence TCR repertoires. Each donor's leukapheresis produced roughly between roughly 0.85 and 9.5 billion PBMCs. The study deeply sequenced blood TCR repertoires of 5 or 6 healthy adults to estimate repertoire size and the extent of clonotype sharing between individuals. For each donor, CD4 naive and CD4 memory were each given three plates, CD8 naive was given two plates, and CD8 memory was given one plate. General conclusions and limits of the study: Compared with non-shared clonotypes, the clonotypes found in all four sorted-subset donors had higher generation probabilities. Based on pairwise subsampling, the degree of clonotype sharing among donors was expected to be affected by sequencing depth. When a handful of donors were compared, the shared fraction of clonotypes was about 5.4% for naive CD4, over 3% for naive CD8, 2% to 2.5% for memory CD4, and roughly 0.43% for memory CD8. Because the study included a small number of donors, the genetic and exposure-history diversity represented was limited. Naive subsets generally had larger estimated clonotype richness than memory subsets did. Incomplete sequencing was indicated by rarefaction of sorted-subset datasets, despite the large sequencing depth. Sampling was restricted to blood, and TCR repertoires in tissues likely differ from the TCR repertoires found in blood.

For the CD8 naive samples, CD45RO-negative cells were positively selected for CCR7, yielding a CD45RA+CCR7+ population from which TemRA cells were excluded. Donors were healthy HIV-negative adults with no recently reported acute infections or vaccinations. All donors were Caucasian adults living in Nashville, Tennessee, USA. Blood was collected by leukapheresis, and PBMCs were isolated by Ficoll-Histopaque density gradient centrifugation and then cryopreserved in liquid nitrogen vapor phase. Analytical flow cytometry was used to check the purity and quantity of each magnetically sorted T cell population. Each sorted fraction had its genomic DNA isolated and then quantified by UV absorbance on a Nanodrop 2000c. There are 13 amino acids in the CDR3, from cysteine to phenylalanine inclusive. Of all the DNA, just the CDR3 is kept, 39 bases in frame from base 1. A distance of 17 bases separates the germline ends of V and J, which lose 10 bases and 4 bases respectively. CDR1 and CDR2 are drawn from the germline V gene: SGHRS, YFSETQ.

What was sequenced was naive CD8+ T cells from PBMCs. Taken with the paper, the label for cell subset or site translates to: CD45RA+CCR7+. The chain is assembled from TRBV5-1 and TRBJ1-2, and perhaps TRBD1 as D gene, on 5 matching bases. The receptor was isolated from a man aged 18 to 29 in good health. Some clones in this sample may be carry-over from other donors' samples. The DNA sequence is TGCGCCGGACATATCGAGGGACCCTATGGCTACACCTTC. It encodes CAGHIEGPYGYTF. The variable domain in full, with residues beyond the CDR3 obtained from the reference TRBV5-1 and TRBJ1-2 genes, is KAGVTQTPRYLIKTRGQQVTLSCSPISGHRSVSWYQQTPGQGLQFLFEYFSETQRNKGNFPGRFSGRQFSNSRSEMNVSTLELGDSALYLCAGHIEGPYGYTFGSGTRLTVV.